This entry features one T cell receptor beta chain sequence. This specimen belongs to a study of Ad26.COV2.S vaccination and SARS-CoV-2 variants. The protocol was immunoSEQ multiplex PCR, while the TCRdb copy is restricted to in-frame clones and leaves out a portion. The data hold about 400,000 clones, with about four fifths observed a single time. Treatment indicated: some 20 received Ad26.COV2.S at low or high dose, single or two shots; roughly 5 received placebo; per-sample allocation not given. Vaccine and placebo recipients were sampled on day 63 after the first injection. SARS-CoV-2 spike from the Wuhan strain was encoded by the vaccine, an Ad26 vector. The receptor was derived from a person aged 18-60 years who received the Ad26.COV2.S COVID-19 vaccine or a placebo. Sequenced here: peripheral blood, sampled in a trial of Ad26.COV2.S vaccine versus placebo.

The CDR3 coding sequence is TGTGCCAGCAGCTCGGCGGGAGGGAAGGTCTATGGCTACACCTTC. As protein: CASSSAGGKVYGYTF. The chain is built from TRBV5-4 and TRBJ1-2; no definite D call. The CDR3 runs 15 residues. Trimming shortened V by 3 bases and J by 4 bases, and 16 bases separated the two germline ends. CDR1 is SGHNT and CDR2 is YYREEE in the germline V gene (reference sequence). The entire variable domain, with the rest obtained from reference TRBV5-4 and TRBJ1-2, is as follows: ETGVTQSPTHLIKTRGQQVTLRCSSQSGHNTVSWYQQALGQGPQFIFQYYREEENGRGNFPPRFSGLQFPNYSSELNVNALELDDSALYLCASSSAGGKVYGYTFGSGTRLTVV.